Detailed here is one T cell receptor (beta chain). The sort gate was single viable CD3+CD4+CD8-CD45RO+ cells for memory CD4+ T cells. After thawing, CD4+ T cells were positively selected. The data derive from a study of memory CD4+ T cells and cytomegalovirus serostatus. The repertoire was sequenced with immunoSEQ multiplex PCR; TCRdb's copy has only in-frame clones and lacks some. The sample consists of 80,000 or so clones, 75% to 85% of them appearing once. Sample: memory CD4+ T cells from blood. The sequence was collected from an adult in good health and CMV-seropositive.

The CDR3 bases are TGCGCCAGCAGCCAGAGGAATAGCGGGGATGAGCAGTTCTTC. It translates to CASSQRNSGDEQFF. V is TRBV5-1 and J is TRBJ2-1, with TRBD2 identical over 8 bases. Germline V gene sequence: CDR1 SGHRS, CDR2 YFSETQ. Unmatched junction bases numbered 8, after V lost 4 bases and J lost 8 bases. This CDR3 comprises 14 residues.